Each of the 22 T cell receptor beta chains below was sequenced from the same sample in a study of T cells in Graves' hyperthyroidism and ophthalmopathy. Using RNA transcripts as the source, TCR beta CDR3 regions were amplified. An initial round of RT-PCR targeting the TCR CDR3 relied on the HTBI primer set. TCRdb analysed the multiplex PCR reads with MiXCR anew, one entry per CDR3 protein. The repertoire includes more than 550,000 distinct CDR3 sequences, 15% to 20% of them detected once, and roughly a sixth sits in the top ten. The specimen sequenced was blood. The receptors derive from a man aged 50 to 60 with Graves' hyperthyroidism.

This clonotype was detected many times. The rearrangement links TRBV27 to TRBJ2-7, with 8 bases lining up with TRBD1. The length of the CDR3 is 13 residues. Germline assignment: CDR1 MNHEY and CDR2 SMNVEV (reference sequence). Germline trimming cut 6 bases from V and 6 bases from J; bases unmatched to any gene: 7. The CDR3 DNA reads as TGTGCCAGCAGGGATAGGACAGGGACCGAGCAGTACTTC. It yields the protein CASRDRTGTEQYF.

The chain recombines TRBV7-2 with TRBJ2-7; 8 nucleotides align to TRBD2. The CDR3 covers 15 residues. Trimming took 4 bases from V and 3 from J; bases not matched to a gene: 8. CDR1 is SGHTA and CDR2 is FQGNSA in the germline V gene. CDR3 sequence reads: CASSSPVAGLYEQYF. CDR3 DNA: TGTGCCAGCAGCTCCCCGGTAGCGGGGCTCTACGAGCAGTACTTC.

V and J are TRBV24-1 and TRBJ2-3, with D unresolved. This CDR3 is built from 14 residues. Between the trimmed V and J ends, which lost 6 bases and 0 bases, there was a span of 9 bases. The germline gives CDR1 KGHDR, CDR2 SFDVKD. The CDR3 protein is CATSRTGSTDTQYF. In DNA form, the CDR3 reads TGTGCCACCAGTCGAACGGGTAGCACAGATACGCAGTATTTT.

V is TRBV19 and J is TRBJ1-1; tentative D call: TRBD1 (5 bases). The length of the CDR3 is 13 residues. Between the trimmed V and J ends, which lost 8 bases and 4 bases, there was a span of 14 bases. Germline V gene data show CDR1 as LNHDA and CDR2 as SQIVND (reference sequence). The CDR3 sequence is CASGSQVGTEAFF. In DNA, the CDR3 is TGTGCCAGTGGATCACAGGTGGGCACTGAAGCTTTCTTT.

This clonotype was seen once. It may be a read error: a sequence one base away is much more abundant. V gene TRBV7-9 combines with J gene TRBJ2-7; D unclear. The germline gives CDR1 SEHNR, CDR2 FQNEAQ (reference sequence). CDR3 size: 15 residues. CDR3 DNA sequence: TGTGCCAGGAGCTTAGTGGCGACACTCTCCTACGAGCAGTACTTC. Its translation: CARSLVATLSYEQYF.

The J gene is TRBJ1-1, the V gene TRBV9; unclear D gene. V was trimmed by 0 bases and J by 0 bases, leaving 6 bases between them. The germline gives CDR1 SGDLS, CDR2 YYNGEE. The CDR3 loop spans 14 amino acids. The CDR3 DNA sequence: TGTGCCAGCAGCGTAGAGGGAATGAACACTGAAGCTTTCTTT. This encodes CASSVEGMNTEAFF.

The V call is TRBV5-5, the J call TRBJ2-1; TRBD2 agrees at 14 bases. The V and J ends lost 3 bases and 4 bases, in that order; junction bases with no gene match: 3. The V gene's germline CDR1 is SGHKS and CDR2 YYEKEE (reference sequence). The CDR3 spans 16 residues. The CDR3 here is CASSSGTSGGYNEQFF. CDR3 nucleotides: TGTGCCAGCAGCTCGGGGACTAGCGGGGGATACAATGAGCAGTTCTTC.

This clonotype was picked up a small number of times. A much larger clone differs by one base, so this may be a read error. The V and J genes are TRBV27 and TRBJ2-5, with 7 bases aligning to TRBD2. From germline, CDR1 is MNHEY and CDR2 SMNVEV (reference sequence). The CDR3 has 15 residues. CDR3: CASGLERGRIETQYF. CDR3 bases: TGTGCCAGCGGTTTGGAGCGGGGAAGAATTGAGACCCAGTACTTC.

This clonotype was counted a single time. The V call is TRBV7-2, the J call TRBJ2-3; 14 bases line up with TRBD2. This CDR3 has 17 residues. From germline, CDR1 is SGHTA and CDR2 FQGNSA. V shed 5 bases, J shed 5 bases, and the junction held 9 bases outside the gene matches. CDR3 sequence (DNA): TGTGCCAGCAGCGGACGGGGACTAGCGGGAGCGGTAGATACGCAGTATTTT. It encodes CASSGRGLAGAVDTQYF.

The rearrangement uses TRBV10-3 and TRBJ2-7; D may be TRBD1 (5 bases). Germline V lookup: CDR1 ENHRY, CDR2 SYGVKD. The germline V and J ends were trimmed by 2 bases and 0 bases, with 17 bases remaining between them. This CDR3 spans 17 amino acids. CDR3 loop: CAISEGTPRQSSYEQYF. The CDR3 nucleotides read TGTGCCATCAGTGAGGGTACCCCGAGACAGAGCTCCTACGAGCAGTACTTC.

V is TRBV20-1 and J is TRBJ1-2, with D maybe TRBD1 (5 bases). The CDR3 extends over 13 amino acids. The germline CDR1 and CDR2 sequences are DFQATT and SNEGSKA (reference sequence). V lost 3 bases, J lost 8 bases, and 16 bases lay in between. Written as DNA, the CDR3 is TGCAGTGCTAGTATAGGTCAGGGTGGCGGCTACACCTTC. Encoded protein: CSASIGQGGGYTF.

This clonotype was observed a few times. The chain couples TRBV11-2 to TRBJ2-5; 10 nucleotides match TRBD2. With 1 base clipped from V and 4 bases from J, the junction kept 15 bases outside the gene matches. CDR1 is SGHAT, CDR2 FQNNGV, per germline. The CDR3 consists of 19 residues. The CDR3 here is CASSLGSLAGVIYRETQYF. CDR3 DNA: TGTGCCAGCAGCTTAGGATCCCTAGCGGGAGTGATTTATAGAGAGACCCAGTACTTC.

The chain's CDR3 is CASRSTANTGELFF. CDR3 in DNA: TGTGCCAGCAGGAGCACAGCGAACACCGGGGAGCTGTTTTTT. V gene TRBV6-2 or TRBV6-3 combines with J gene TRBJ2-2; no clear D gene. Germline V gene data show CDR1 as MNHEY and CDR2 as SVGEGT. The CDR3 length is 14 residues. The V end lost 6 bases, the J end lost 0 bases, and 8 bases lay between the germline ends.

Comment on this clonotype: One end of the junction varies from germline; a read error may be responsible. V usage is TRBV29-1 and J usage is TRBJ2-7, with no clear D. From germline, CDR1 is SQVTM and CDR2 ANQGSEA. The CDR3 extends over 12 amino acids. CDR3 region: CSVGGQTYERYF. DNA for the CDR3: TGCAGCGTTGGCGGTCAGACCTACGAGCGGTACTTC.

Notes on this clonotype: A much larger clonotype is one base distant, so this may be a read error. This chain links TRBV6-5 with TRBJ1-3; 9 bases are shared with TRBD1. Germline V gene data show CDR1 as MNHEY and CDR2 as SVGAGI. The CDR3 spans 16 residues. Unmatched junction bases numbered 3, after V lost 2 bases and J lost 1 base. The CDR3 region is CASSYPGTGSGNTIYF. CDR3 in DNA: TGTGCCAGCAGTTACCCCGGGACAGGGTCTGGAAACACCATATATTTT.

The rearrangement links TRBV10-3 to TRBJ1-6; D unresolved. V was shortened by 4 bases and J by 0 bases, with 13 bases between the two germline ends. This CDR3 has 17 amino acids. In germline, CDR1 is ENHRY, CDR2 SYGVKD. CDR3 region: CAISAQPGSSYNSPLHF. In nucleotides, the CDR3 is TGTGCCATCAGTGCGCAACCCGGGAGCTCCTATAATTCACCCCTCCACTTT.

This clonotype was seen at least ten times. This chain connects TRBV28 to TRBJ2-5; D uncertain. Germline V gives CDR1 MDHEN, CDR2 SYDVKM. This CDR3 region has 14 residues. CDR3 region: CASFQGGVQETQYF. In DNA, the CDR3 is TGTGCTAGCTTTCAAGGCGGAGTCCAAGAGACCCAGTACTTC.

This clonotype was counted many times. This chain connects TRBV28 to TRBJ2-1; a possible D gene is TRBD1 (5 bases). Trimming took off 2 bases at V and 0 bases at J, with 8 bases between the two ends. From germline, CDR1 is MDHEN and CDR2 SYDVKM. This CDR3 is built from 15 residues. CDR3 bases: TGTGCCAGCAGTTTAGGGGCCAGCTCCTACAATGAGCAGTTCTTC. It codes for CASSLGASSYNEQFF.

The CDR3 here is CASSTGQGRHEQYF. In DNA, the CDR3 is TGTGCCAGCAGCACGGGACAGGGGAGGCACGAGCAGTACTTC. The rearrangement joins TRBV9 to TRBJ2-7, with 10 positions matching TRBD1. The germline V gene has CDR1 SGDLS and CDR2 YYNGEE. CDR3 length equals 14 residues. V shed 4 bases, J shed 5 bases, and the junction held 6 bases outside the gene matches.

This clonotype was observed at least ten times. This chain links TRBV28 with TRBJ2-1, with D perhaps TRBD1 or TRBD2 (5 bases each). V was clipped by 8 bases and J by 8 bases, with 31 bases between them. Looked up from germline, CDR1 is MDHEN and CDR2 is SYDVKM. The CDR3 spans 18 residues. The DNA of the CDR3 is TGTGCCAGCCAACCCCGAGGAATCCGGGACCTATTTTTGGATGAGCAGTTCTTC. It specifies CASQPRGIRDLFLDEQFF. Full variable domain (outside the CDR3, taken from reference TRBV28 and TRBJ2-1): DVKVTQSSRYLVKRTGEKVFLECVQDMDHENMFWYRQDPGLGLRLIYFSYDVKMKEKGDIPEGYSVSREKKERFSLILESASTNQTSMYLCASQPRGIRDLFLDEQFFGPGTRLTVL.

Many counts were recorded for this clonotype. The chain couples TRBV28 to TRBJ2-7; TRBD1 matches at 8 bases. The germline V gene has CDR1 MDHEN and CDR2 SYDVKM. The CDR3 spans 17 residues. Trimming cost V 5 bases and J 3 bases; bases outside gene matches: 15. The CDR3 nucleotides are TGTGCCAGCAGTACCACTTCCCGGGACAGGAGGGACTACGAGCAGTACTTC. Translation: CASSTTSRDRRDYEQYF.

In its sample, this clonotype was seen a few times. The genes are TRBV2 and TRBJ1-5; a weak D match, TRBD1 (5 bases). CDR3 length: 14 residues. Germline CDR1 is SNHLY and CDR2 is FYNNEI. Trimming took off 6 bases at V and 2 bases at J, with 11 bases between the two ends. The CDR3 loop reads CASRDGTGNQPQHF. Written as DNA, the CDR3 is TGTGCCAGCAGGGACGGGACTGGCAATCAGCCCCAGCATTTT.